This T cell receptor (beta chain) was found in a study of T cell responses to AZD1222 COVID-19 vaccine. CDR3 length: 15 residues. The germline CDR1 and CDR2 sequences are SGHTA and FQGNSA. Between the trimmed V and J ends, which lost 5 bases and 1 base, there was a span of 14 bases. Comment on this clone: The target antigen is unknown.

Sequencing used immunoSEQ multiplex PCR; TCRdb keeps in-frame clones, though not all of them. The table records more than 150,000 clones, approximately 91% of them present only once. Study-wide results and caveats: Baseline seropositivity occurred in only 5 to 7 AZD1222 recipients. Close to half of spike-specific TCRs reportedly recognize unmutated variant regions. Receipt of two AZD1222 doses was followed by a rise in Spike-specific TCR breadth and depth.

This TCR was recovered from an adult who received the AZD1222 COVID-19 vaccine. V is TRBV7-2 and J is TRBJ1-1; D ambiguous. The specimen comprised peripheral blood, sampled 28 days after the second AZD1222 dose. DNA of the CDR3: TGTGCCAGCAGCCCCGGCCCAAATGGGAACACTGAAGCTTTCTTT. It encodes CASSPGPNGNTEAFF.